A single sample gave rise to the 16 T cell receptor beta chains below, sequenced in a study of OX40 agonist ivuxolimab in advanced cancers. Clones were sequenced by immunoSEQ multiplex PCR, and TCRdb holds only the in-frame ones, with some missing. The table lists tens of thousands of clones, about 80% of them singletons. Here the sequenced sample was CD4+ or CD8+ T cells sorted from blood, taken in a trial of the OX40 agonist ivuxolimab. Receptor source: an adult with an advanced solid tumor such as melanoma, head and neck, liver or kidney cancer.

A few counts support this clone. The chain couples TRBV21-1 to TRBJ1-2. TRBV21-1 is a pseudogene locus. There are 14 residues in the CDR3. CDR3 sequence: CASSKETRPFGYTF. As DNA, the CDR3 is TGTGCCAGCAGCAAAGAAACTCGGCCATTTGGCTACACCTTC.

This chain uses TRBV5-4 with TRBJ2-2; no clear D. CDR1 is SGHNT and CDR2 is YYREEE in the germline V gene (reference sequence). Trimming pared 5 bases from V and 0 bases from J, leaving 8 bases between. The CDR3 runs 14 residues. CDR3 DNA sequence: TGTGCCAGCAGTGTGGCACCGAACACCGGGGAGCTGTTTTTT. Its translation: CASSVAPNTGELFF.

In this sample, this clone turned up a few times. The J gene is TRBJ2-1, the V gene TRBV7-8; a possible D gene is TRBD2 (6 bases). CDR3 length: 13 residues. CDR1 and CDR2 from the germline V gene are SGHVS and FQNEAQ. Trimming removed 5 bases at V and 9 bases at J, with 14 bases between. The CDR3 loop is CASSASTSGEQFF. As DNA, the CDR3 is TGTGCCAGCAGCGCGTCGACTAGTGGTGAGCAGTTCTTC.

The genes are TRBV6-1 and TRBJ1-1; 10 bases agree with TRBD1. The germline gives CDR1 MNHNS, CDR2 SASEGT. This CDR3 is 14 amino acids long. The junction had 4 bases not matched to a gene; V was cut back by 6 bases and J by 3 bases. Written as DNA, the CDR3 is TGTGCCAGCAGCGTAGACAGGGGGCACACTGAAGCTTTCTTT. Amino acids: CASSVDRGHTEAFF.

This clone turned up a few times. This chain joins TRBV5-6 and TRBJ1-2; 10 bases fit TRBD1. CDR1 is SGHDT and CDR2 is YYEEEE in the germline V gene. V was clipped by 0 bases and J by 4 bases; unmatched bases: 12. This CDR3 has 18 residues. The CDR3 DNA reads TGTGCCAGCAGCTTGGGGCCCCGGTGGGACAGGGGCATCTATGGCTACACCTTC. This encodes CASSLGPRWDRGIYGYTF.

This chain uses TRBV7-8 with TRBJ2-3, with TRBD1 matching over 9 bases. Trimming removed 5 bases from V and 4 bases from J; junction bases left unmatched: 7. The CDR3 totals 15 residues. The germline V gene encodes CDR1 SGHVS and CDR2 FQNEAQ. In nucleotides, the CDR3 is TGTGCCAGCAGCCCCGGGACAGGGAAGGCAGATACGCAGTATTTT. This codes for CASSPGTGKADTQYF. Filled out from reference TRBV7-8 and TRBJ2-3, the complete variable domain reads GAGVSQSPRYKVAKRGQDVALRCDPISGHVSLFWYQQALGQGPEFLTYFQNEAQLDKSGLPSDRFFAERPEGSVSTLKIQRTQQEDSAVYLCASSPGTGKADTQYFGPGTRLTVL.

V and J are TRBV6-5 and TRBJ1-2, with 7 bases lining up with TRBD1. The V and J ends lost 5 bases and 8 bases, in that order; junction bases with no gene match: 5. The CDR3 consists of 12 residues. From germline, CDR1 is MNHEY and CDR2 SVGAGI. For the CDR3, the DNA is TGTGCCAGCAGTCGGGACAGTGACGGCTACACCTTC. Amino acid sequence: CASSRDSDGYTF.

This clone was seen only once. The genes are TRBV28 and TRBJ1-2, with 7 bases that match TRBD1. From germline, CDR1 is MDHEN and CDR2 SYDVKM. There are 16 residues in the CDR3. With 3 bases clipped from V and 1 base from J, the junction kept 8 bases outside the gene matches. DNA of the CDR3: TGTGCCAGCAGTTTCCTAGACAGGGCAATTAACTATGGCTACACCTTC. Translation gives CASSFLDRAINYGYTF.

Notes on this clone: Other DNA sequences of this sample code for an identical CDR3. The rearrangement links TRBV5-1 to TRBJ2-7; no reliable D call. This CDR3 contains 12 residues. Germline CDR1 and CDR2: SGHRS and YFSETQ. Trimming pared 5 bases from V and 0 bases from J, leaving 6 bases between. CDR3 protein: CASSPSSYEQYF. The DNA of the CDR3 is TGCGCCAGCAGTCCGAGCTCCTACGAGCAGTACTTC.

Remarks on this clone: Other DNA sequences in the same sample also yield this CDR3. The chain combines TRBV21-1 with TRBJ2-2; the table calls TRBD2, which could not be checked here. TRBV21-1 is a pseudogene. CDR3 length equals 16 residues. Written as DNA, the CDR3 is TGTGCCAGCAGCAAAGTCGGGGGTCGGGGCACCGGGGAGCTGTTTTTT. This codes for CASSKVGGRGTGELFF.

V is TRBV5-4 and J is TRBJ2-2; D gene ambiguous. This CDR3 contains 14 residues. V was trimmed by 4 bases and J by 2 bases, leaving 9 bases between them. Per the germline V gene, CDR1 is SGHNT and CDR2 is YYREEE (reference sequence). The CDR3 loop reads CASSATQNTGELFF. The DNA of the CDR3 is TGTGCCAGCAGCGCCACCCAAAACACCGGGGAGCTGTTTTTT.

The V call is TRBV4-3, the J call TRBJ1-6, with a tentative D call TRBD1 (6 bases). The CDR3 is 13 amino acids. The germline V and J ends were trimmed by 4 bases and 12 bases, with 13 bases remaining between them. Germline V gene lookup returns CDR1 LGHNA and CDR2 YSLEER. The CDR3 loop is CASSRRGGRPLHF. The CDR3 nucleotides read TGCGCCAGCAGCCGGAGAGGGGGAAGACCCCTCCACTTT.

The V call is TRBV5-1, the J call TRBJ1-1; 7 bases line up with TRBD1. Germline V lookup: CDR1 SGHRS, CDR2 YFSETQ. The CDR3 sequence is 19 residues long. The J segment lost 0 bases and the V segment lost 0 bases, leaving 14 bases of the junction unmatched. The CDR3 loop reads CASSLAIVGDSTMNTEAFF. The CDR3 nucleotides are TGCGCCAGCAGCTTGGCCATTGTAGGGGACAGTACCATGAACACTGAAGCTTTCTTT. Complete variable domain (other parts from reference TRBV5-1 and TRBJ1-1): KAGVTQTPRYLIKTRGQQVTLSCSPISGHRSVSWYQQTPGQGLQFLFEYFSETQRNKGNFPGRFSGRQFSNSRSEMNVSTLELGDSALYLCASSLAIVGDSTMNTEAFFGQGTRLTVV.

The chain joins TRBV7-9 to TRBJ2-7; D remains ambiguous. Germline lookup yields CDR1 SEHNR and CDR2 FQNEAQ (reference sequence). This CDR3 contains 15 residues. V was trimmed by 5 bases and J by 0 bases, leaving 14 bases between them. The CDR3 sequence is CASSPRSDGSYEQYF. Written as DNA, the CDR3 is TGTGCCAGCAGCCCTCGGTCAGATGGCTCCTACGAGCAGTACTTC.

This chain uses TRBV18 with TRBJ1-5; D not resolved. V was clipped by 3 bases and J by 1 base, with 1 base between them. There are 12 residues in the CDR3. Germline CDR1 is KGHSH and CDR2 is LQKENI. The CDR3 nucleotides are TGTGCCAGCTCACCGAGCAATCAGCCCCAGCATTTT. It encodes CASSPSNQPQHF.

The chain employs TRBV7-6 and TRBJ2-1, with TRBD2 matching over 9 bases. Trimming took 4 bases from V and 4 from J; bases not matched to a gene: 5. Germline-derived CDR1 and CDR2 are SGHVS and FNYEAQ. This CDR3 is 15 amino acids long. The CDR3 DNA reads TGTGCCAGCAGCTCAATAGCGGGGGAGTACAATGAGCAGTTCTTC. Amino acids: CASSSIAGEYNEQFF.